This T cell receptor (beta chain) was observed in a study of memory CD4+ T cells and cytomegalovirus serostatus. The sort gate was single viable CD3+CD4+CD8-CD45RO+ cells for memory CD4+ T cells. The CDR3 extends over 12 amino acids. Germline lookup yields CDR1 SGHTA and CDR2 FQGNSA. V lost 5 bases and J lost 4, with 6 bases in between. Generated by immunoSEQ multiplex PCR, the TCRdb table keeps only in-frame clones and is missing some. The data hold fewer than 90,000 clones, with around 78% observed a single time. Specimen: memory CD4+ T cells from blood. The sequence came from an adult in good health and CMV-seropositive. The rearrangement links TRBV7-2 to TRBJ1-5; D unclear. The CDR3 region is CASSPSNQPQHF. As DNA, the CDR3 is TGTGCCAGCAGCCCTTCTAATCAGCCCCAGCATTTT.